One and the same sample provided the 24 T cell receptor beta chains below, sequenced in a study of T cell responses to AZD1222 COVID-19 vaccine. TCRdb keeps only in-frame clones here, not all; method: immunoSEQ multiplex PCR. The repertoire has around 140,000 clones, around 85% of them found once; the top ten carry around 8%. Sequenced here: peripheral blood, sampled on day 0 of AZD1222 vaccination. The receptor source for this set is an adult in good health.

There are a few counts of this clone. This chain connects TRBV28 to TRBJ2-7; D unclear. Germline V gene lookup returns CDR1 MDHEN and CDR2 SYDVKM. V shed 5 bases and J shed 3 bases, with 11 bases lying between them. The length of the CDR3 is 13 residues. CDR3 loop: CASSDIGLYEQYF. The CDR3 DNA is TGTGCCAGCAGTGATATTGGTCTCTACGAGCAGTACTTC.

The chain employs TRBV19 and TRBJ1-2, with D possibly TRBD1 on 5 matching bases. Germline V lookup: CDR1 LNHDA, CDR2 SQIVND (reference sequence). V dropped 5 bases and J dropped 8 bases, with 21 bases sitting between them. The CDR3 is made up of 15 amino acids. The CDR3 spells CASSSLSLPWGGYTF. The CDR3 nucleotides read TGTGCCAGTAGTTCACTATCACTACCTTGGGGCGGCTACACCTTC.

The J gene is TRBJ2-7, the V gene TRBV10-3, with TRBD1 matching 8 bases. The CDR3 length is 13 residues. The germline V gene encodes CDR1 ENHRY and CDR2 SYGVKD. V lost 6 bases and J lost 4; bases outside the gene matches: 5. The CDR3 sequence: CAIRPGTGYEQYF. The CDR3 DNA sequence: TGTGCCATCAGACCCGGGACAGGATACGAGCAGTACTTC.

The CDR3, as DNA: TGTGCCAGCGGGGACAGGGCAACGGAGACCCAGTACTTC. Translated: CASGDRATETQYF. The V call is TRBV5-5, the J call TRBJ2-5; 9 nucleotides agree with TRBD1. The germline V gene has CDR1 SGHKS and CDR2 YYEKEE (reference sequence). V shed 7 bases, J shed 5 bases, and the junction held 6 bases outside the gene matches. The CDR3 has 13 residues. The whole variable domain, filled in from reference TRBV5-5 and TRBJ2-5, reads DAGVTQSPTHLIKTRGQQVTLRCSPISGHKSVSWYQQVLGQGPQFIFQYYEKEERGRGNFPDRFSARQFPNYSSELNVNALLLGDSALYLCASGDRATETQYFGPGTRLLVL.

V and J are TRBV5-1 and TRBJ2-7; the D gene is possibly TRBD1 (6 bases). Germline CDR1 reads SGHRS; CDR2 reads YFSETQ. The ends were cut back, 4 bases at V and 4 bases at J, with 9 bases in the middle. The CDR3 is 12 residues long. The CDR3 region is CASSPDRYEQYF. In nucleotides, the CDR3 is TGCGCCAGCAGCCCCGACAGGTACGAGCAGTACTTC.

This chain connects TRBV7-6 to TRBJ2-1; D possibly corresponds to TRBD2 (5 bases). The V end was cut by 5 bases, the J end by 4 bases, with 15 bases between. The CDR3 is 15 residues long. In germline, CDR1 is SGHVS, CDR2 FNYEAQ. The CDR3 protein is CASSRLAVPYNEQFF. The DNA of the CDR3 is TGTGCCAGCAGCCGGCTAGCCGTACCTTACAATGAGCAGTTCTTC.

This sequence joins TRBV5-1 and TRBJ2-3; 7 bases are shared with TRBD1. The CDR3 is 17 residues long. From germline, CDR1 is SGHRS and CDR2 YFSETQ. V shed 0 bases, J shed 4 bases, and the junction held 11 bases outside the gene matches. CDR3 sequence reads: CASSLAWDQGGADTQYF. The CDR3 DNA is TGCGCCAGCAGCTTGGCCTGGGACCAAGGGGGCGCAGATACGCAGTATTTT. Based on the CDR3 plus reference TRBV5-1 and TRBJ2-3, the full variable domain is KAGVTQTPRYLIKTRGQQVTLSCSPISGHRSVSWYQQTPGQGLQFLFEYFSETQRNKGNFPGRFSGRQFSNSRSEMNVSTLELGDSALYLCASSLAWDQGGADTQYFGPGTRLTVL.

The gene calls are TRBV5-1 and TRBJ1-4; 9 bases line up with TRBD1. CDR1 is SGHRS, CDR2 YFSETQ, per germline. CDR3 length: 15 amino acids. The J segment lost 10 bases and the V segment lost 0 bases, leaving 7 bases of the junction unmatched. The CDR3 DNA follows: TGCGCCAGCAGCTTGGAATTGGGACAGGGAGGAAAACTGTTTTTT. It encodes CASSLELGQGGKLFF.

This clone was found a few times. The chain recombines TRBV23-1 with TRBJ1-4; D might be TRBD1 (5 bases). TRBV23-1 is given ORF status, its function remaining uncertain. V shed 11 bases and J shed 6 bases, with 13 bases lying between them. This CDR3 comprises 12 residues. CDR3 bases: TGCGCCCATGTCGGCAGGGATGAAAAACTGTTTTTT. It codes for CAHVGRDEKLFF.

Only a few counts were recorded for this clone. The V call is TRBV7-8, the J call TRBJ2-7, with D perhaps matching TRBD2 (5 bases). V was pared by 2 bases and J by 2 bases, with 13 bases between. CDR1 is SGHVS, CDR2 FQNEAQ, per germline. CDR3 length: 15 residues. The CDR3 nucleotides read TGTGCCAGCAGCTTACGAGAGGGCAAGGCCTACGAGCAGTACTTC. It specifies CASSLREGKAYEQYF. Filled out from reference TRBV7-8 and TRBJ2-7, the complete variable domain reads GAGVSQSPRYKVAKRGQDVALRCDPISGHVSLFWYQQALGQGPEFLTYFQNEAQLDKSGLPSDRFFAERPEGSVSTLKIQRTQQEDSAVYLCASSLREGKAYEQYFGPGTRLTVT.

This rearrangement joins TRBV18 to TRBJ1-1, with D unclear. V was clipped by 3 bases and J by 2 bases, with 13 bases between them. Germline CDR1 KGHSH, CDR2 LQKENI. This CDR3 has 15 residues. This CDR3 is CASSPLGDSNTEAFF. DNA of the CDR3: TGTGCCAGCTCACCCCTGGGCGATTCTAACACTGAAGCTTTCTTT.

J is TRBJ1-2 and V is TRBV7-9; D is ambiguous. The CDR3 has 15 amino acids. The V and J ends lost 4 bases and 4 bases respectively, with 16 bases between them. Germline CDR1 and CDR2: SEHNR and FQNEAQ (reference sequence). In DNA form, the CDR3 reads TGTGCCAGCAGCTCCCGGGCAGTAAACCCCTATGGCTACACCTTC. Its protein is CASSSRAVNPYGYTF.

This clone showed up just once. Written as DNA, the CDR3 is TGTGCTAGTGGGGGGGACCGGACGTTCTTT. Translation: CASGGDRTFF. The chain has TRBV12-5 and TRBJ1-1; possible D gene TRBD1, 5 bases. The germline V and J ends were trimmed by 6 bases and 14 bases, with 13 bases remaining between them. Germline loops: CDR1 LGHNT, CDR2 FRNRAP. This CDR3 is 10 amino acids long.

The chain joins TRBV2 to TRBJ1-1, with D possibly matching TRBD1 (6 bases). The CDR3 is 12 amino acids. Per germline, CDR1 SNHLY and CDR2 FYNNEI. The ends were cut back, 9 bases at V and 8 bases at J, with 16 bases in the middle. CDR3 DNA sequence: TGTGCCAGGGGAAACAGGGCGTCAGAAGCTTTCTTT. Protein sequence: CARGNRASEAFF.

The count of this clone is one. V usage is TRBV5-1 and J usage is TRBJ1-1; 10 nucleotides match TRBD1. Germline assignment: CDR1 SGHRS and CDR2 YFSETQ. This CDR3 is 14 amino acids long. V lost 3 bases to trimming and J lost 4 bases; unmatched junction nucleotides: 3. The CDR3 sequence is CASSSTGGSTEAFF. CDR3 coding DNA: TGCGCCAGCAGCTCGACAGGGGGCAGCACTGAAGCTTTCTTT.

The chain joins TRBV18 to TRBJ2-4, with D maybe TRBD2 (6 bases). In germline, CDR1 is KGHSH, CDR2 LQKENI. The V gene lost 3 bases and the J gene lost 0 bases, with 12 bases spanning the gap. CDR3 length equals 16 residues. The CDR3 region has the DNA TGTGCCAGCTCACCGGAGGGCTGGCTAGCCAAAAACATTCAGTACTTC. It yields the protein CASSPEGWLAKNIQYF.

The V gene is TRBV6-2 or TRBV6-3, the J gene TRBJ1-4, with 7 positions matching TRBD1. Per germline, CDR1 MNHEY and CDR2 SVGEGT. The CDR3 is made up of 14 amino acids. V lost 6 bases and J lost 8; bases outside the gene matches: 9. For the CDR3, the DNA is TGTGCCAGCAGCATGACAGGGAAGGACGAAAAACTGTTTTTT. Translation: CASSMTGKDEKLFF.

This sequence joins TRBV6-5 and TRBJ2-7; D tentatively reads TRBD1 or TRBD2 (5 bases each). The CDR3 runs to 15 residues. The germline V and J ends were trimmed by 4 bases and 4 bases, with 17 bases remaining between them. CDR1 is MNHEY and CDR2 is SVGAGI in the germline V gene. This CDR3 is CASSSPRGAIYEQYF. The CDR3 DNA sequence: TGTGCCAGCAGTTCTCCTCGGGGCGCCATATACGAGCAGTACTTC.

V usage is TRBV3-1 (or the pseudogene TRBV3-2) and J usage is TRBJ2-3; TRBD2 agrees at 11 bases. The CDR3 contains 16 residues. CDR1 and CDR2 (germline): LGHDT, YNNKEL (reference sequence). The junction had 2 bases not matched to a gene; V was cut back by 1 base and J by 2 bases. The CDR3 sequence: CASSQASGGSTDTQYF. The DNA for the CDR3 is TGTGCCAGCAGCCAAGCTAGCGGGGGGTCCACAGATACGCAGTATTTT.

This clone was picked up a small number of times. The chain links TRBV11-2 to TRBJ1-4; perhaps TRBD1 as D (6 bases). CDR1 is SGHAT, CDR2 FQNNGV, per germline. V lost 3 bases to trimming and J lost 7 bases, with 6 bases between them. The CDR3 extends over 12 amino acids. CDR3 region: CASSLTGEKLFF. The CDR3, as DNA: TGTGCCAGCAGCTTGACAGGTGAAAAACTGTTTTTT.

The chain carries TRBV10-3 and TRBJ1-3; D ambiguous. Germline values: CDR1 ENHRY, CDR2 SYGVKD. Trimming left V 2 bases short and J 2 bases short, with 13 bases between. This CDR3 region has 16 residues. In DNA form, the CDR3 reads TGTGCCATCAGTGAGGTGATATTAGAAGCTGGAAACACCATATATTTT. Amino acids: CAISEVILEAGNTIYF.

The gene calls are TRBV30 and TRBJ1-6, with D possibly being TRBD1 (5 bases). The CDR3 covers 14 residues. From germline, CDR1 is GTSNPN and CDR2 SVGIG (reference sequence). V was pared by 3 bases and J by 9 bases, with 15 bases between. DNA for the CDR3: TGTGCCTGGAGAGGGGACCCACTGGCTTCACCCCTCCACTTT. Protein sequence: CAWRGDPLASPLHF.

The V and J genes are TRBV30 and TRBJ1-6; perhaps TRBD1 as D (5 bases). V was cut by 1 base and J by 6 bases, with 13 bases left in between. The CDR3 is made up of 15 amino acids. The germline V gene encodes CDR1 GTSNPN and CDR2 SVGIG (reference sequence). DNA of the CDR3: TGTGCCTGGAGTGAGTCCGGCCAGGGTAATTCACCCCTCCACTTT. Translating gives CAWSESGQGNSPLHF.

The V gene is TRBV5-4, the J gene TRBJ1-1; D remains unclear. V was clipped by 0 bases and J by 3 bases, with 12 bases between them. The CDR3 has 15 residues. The germline CDR1 and CDR2 sequences are SGHNT and YYREEE (reference sequence). The CDR3 DNA sequence: TGTGCCAGCAGCTTGGCCGAAAGAAGGGACACTGAAGCTTTCTTT. Amino acids: CASSLAERRDTEAFF.